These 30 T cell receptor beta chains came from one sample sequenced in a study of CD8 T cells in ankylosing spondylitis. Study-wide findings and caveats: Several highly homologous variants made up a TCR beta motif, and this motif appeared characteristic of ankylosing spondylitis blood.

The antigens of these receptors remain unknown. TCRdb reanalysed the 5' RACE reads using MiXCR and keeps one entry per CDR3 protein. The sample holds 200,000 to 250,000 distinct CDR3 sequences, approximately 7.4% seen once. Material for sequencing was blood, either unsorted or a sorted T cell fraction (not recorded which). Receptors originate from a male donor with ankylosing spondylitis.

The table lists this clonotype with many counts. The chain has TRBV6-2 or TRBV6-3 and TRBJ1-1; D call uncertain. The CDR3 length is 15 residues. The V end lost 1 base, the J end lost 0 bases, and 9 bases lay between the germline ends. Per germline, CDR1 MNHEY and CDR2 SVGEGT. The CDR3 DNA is TGTGCCAGCAGTTACTACTCGGACCTGAACACTGAAGCTTTCTTT. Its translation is CASSYYSDLNTEAFF.

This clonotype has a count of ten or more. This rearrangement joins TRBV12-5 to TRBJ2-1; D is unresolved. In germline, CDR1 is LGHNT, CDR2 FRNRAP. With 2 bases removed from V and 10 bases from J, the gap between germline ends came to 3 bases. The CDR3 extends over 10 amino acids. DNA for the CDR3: TGTGCTAGTGGTTTGACGGAGCAGTTCTTC. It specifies CASGLTEQFF.

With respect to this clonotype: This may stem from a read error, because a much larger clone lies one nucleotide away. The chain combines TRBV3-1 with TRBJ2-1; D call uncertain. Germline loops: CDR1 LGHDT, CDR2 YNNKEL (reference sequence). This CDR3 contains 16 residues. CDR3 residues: CASSQFLPSSYNEQLF. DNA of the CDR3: TGTGCCAGCAGCCAATTTTTACCGAGCTCCTACAATGAGCAGCTCTTC.

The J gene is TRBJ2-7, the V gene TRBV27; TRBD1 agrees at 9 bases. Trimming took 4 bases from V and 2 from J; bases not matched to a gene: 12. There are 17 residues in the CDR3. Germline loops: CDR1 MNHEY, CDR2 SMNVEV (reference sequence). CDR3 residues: CASSWGDRDRSPYEQYF. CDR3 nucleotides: TGTGCCAGCAGTTGGGGGGACAGGGACCGGAGCCCCTACGAGCAGTACTTC.

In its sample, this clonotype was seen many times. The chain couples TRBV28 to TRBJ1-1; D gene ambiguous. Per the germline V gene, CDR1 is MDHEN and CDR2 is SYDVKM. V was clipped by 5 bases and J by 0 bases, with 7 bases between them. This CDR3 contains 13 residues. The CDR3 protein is CASSTVMNTEAFF. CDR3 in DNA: TGTGCCAGCAGTACAGTAATGAACACTGAAGCTTTCTTT.

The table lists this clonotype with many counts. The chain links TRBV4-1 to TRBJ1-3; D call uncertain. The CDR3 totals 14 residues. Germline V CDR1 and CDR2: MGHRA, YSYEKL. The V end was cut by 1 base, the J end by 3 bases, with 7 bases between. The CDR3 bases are TGCGCCAGCAGCCAAGTGGGCGGTGGAAACACCATATATTTT. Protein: CASSQVGGGNTIYF.

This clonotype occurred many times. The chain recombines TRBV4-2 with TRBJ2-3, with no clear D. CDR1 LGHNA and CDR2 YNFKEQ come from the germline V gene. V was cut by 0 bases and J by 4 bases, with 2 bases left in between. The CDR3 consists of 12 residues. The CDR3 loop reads CASSQDSDTQYF. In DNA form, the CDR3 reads TGTGCCAGCAGCCAAGACTCAGATACGCAGTATTTT.

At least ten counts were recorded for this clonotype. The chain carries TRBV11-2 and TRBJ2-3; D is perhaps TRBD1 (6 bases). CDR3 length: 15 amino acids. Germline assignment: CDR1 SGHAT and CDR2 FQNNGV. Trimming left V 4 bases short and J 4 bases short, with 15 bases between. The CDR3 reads CASSSTGYGADTQYF. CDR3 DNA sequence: TGTGCCAGCAGCTCTACAGGGTATGGGGCAGATACGCAGTATTTT.

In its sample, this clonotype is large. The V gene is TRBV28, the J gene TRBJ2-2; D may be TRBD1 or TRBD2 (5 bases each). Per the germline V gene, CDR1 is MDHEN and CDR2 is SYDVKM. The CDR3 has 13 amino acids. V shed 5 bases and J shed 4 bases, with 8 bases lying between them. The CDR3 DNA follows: TGTGCCAGCAGTAAGAGGGGCACCGGGGAGCTGTTTTTT. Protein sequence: CASSKRGTGELFF.

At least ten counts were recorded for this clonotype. CDR3 in amino acids: CASTTYQETQYF. The CDR3 DNA reads TGTGCCAGCACCACCTACCAAGAGACCCAGTACTTC. The V and J genes are TRBV7-9 and TRBJ2-5; D is ambiguous. Trimming left V 7 bases short and J 0 bases short, with 6 bases between. Per the germline V gene, CDR1 is SEHNR and CDR2 is FQNEAQ (reference sequence). The CDR3 is 12 amino acids. The full variable domain, in which reference TRBV7-9 and TRBJ2-5 provide the parts outside the CDR3, is DTGVSQNPRHKITKRGQNVTFRCDPISEHNRLYWYRQTLGQGPEFLTYFQNEAQLEKSRLLSDRFSAERPKGSFSTLEIQRTEQGDSAMYLCASTTYQETQYFGPGTRLLVL.

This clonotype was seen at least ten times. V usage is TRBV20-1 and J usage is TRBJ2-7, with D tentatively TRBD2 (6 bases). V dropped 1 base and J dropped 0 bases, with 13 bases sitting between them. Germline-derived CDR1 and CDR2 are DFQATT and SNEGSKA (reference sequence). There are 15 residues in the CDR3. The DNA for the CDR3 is TGCAGTGCTAGAGCGGTTAGCGGCAACTCCTACGAGCAGTACTTC. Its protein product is CSARAVSGNSYEQYF.

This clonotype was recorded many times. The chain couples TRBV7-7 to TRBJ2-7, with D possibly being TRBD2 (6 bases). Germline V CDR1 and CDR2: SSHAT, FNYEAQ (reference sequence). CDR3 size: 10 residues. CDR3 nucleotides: TGTGCTAGCGTCGCGGGGGAGCAGTACTTC. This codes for CASVAGEQYF.

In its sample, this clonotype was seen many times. In nucleotides, the CDR3 is TGTGCCAGCAGCCCCAGGGGGGACAGGGTACCCCACGAGCAGTACTTC. Amino acids: CASSPRGDRVPHEQYF. The rearrangement uses TRBV3-1 and TRBJ2-7; 9 positions match TRBD1. The CDR3 is made up of 16 amino acids. Losses at the gene ends were 4 bases for V and 5 bases for J; bases not matched to a gene: 12. In germline, CDR1 is LGHDT, CDR2 YNNKEL (reference sequence).

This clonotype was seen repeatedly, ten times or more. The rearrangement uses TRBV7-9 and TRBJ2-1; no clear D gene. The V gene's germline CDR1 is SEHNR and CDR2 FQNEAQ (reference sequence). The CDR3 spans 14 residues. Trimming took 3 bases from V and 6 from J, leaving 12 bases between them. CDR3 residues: CASSFLTSSNEQFF. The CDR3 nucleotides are TGTGCCAGCAGCTTCCTCACCTCATCCAATGAGCAGTTCTTC. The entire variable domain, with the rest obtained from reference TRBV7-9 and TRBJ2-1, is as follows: DTGVSQNPRHKITKRGQNVTFRCDPISEHNRLYWYRQTLGQGPEFLTYFQNEAQLEKSRLLSDRFSAERPKGSFSTLEIQRTEQGDSAMYLCASSFLTSSNEQFFGPGTRLTVL.

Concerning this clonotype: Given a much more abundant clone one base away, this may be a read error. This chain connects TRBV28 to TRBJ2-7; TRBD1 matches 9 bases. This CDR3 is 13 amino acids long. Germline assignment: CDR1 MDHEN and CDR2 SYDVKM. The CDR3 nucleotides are TGTGACAGCACCTGGACAGGGGCCTACGAGCAGTACTTC. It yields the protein CDSTWTGAYEQYF.

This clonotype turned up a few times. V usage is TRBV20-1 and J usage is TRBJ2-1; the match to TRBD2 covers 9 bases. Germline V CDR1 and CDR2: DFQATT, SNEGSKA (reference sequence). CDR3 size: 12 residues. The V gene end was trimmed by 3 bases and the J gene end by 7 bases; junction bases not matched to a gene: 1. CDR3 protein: CSASAGGNEQFF. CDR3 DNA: TGCAGTGCTAGCGCGGGGGGGAATGAGCAGTTCTTC.

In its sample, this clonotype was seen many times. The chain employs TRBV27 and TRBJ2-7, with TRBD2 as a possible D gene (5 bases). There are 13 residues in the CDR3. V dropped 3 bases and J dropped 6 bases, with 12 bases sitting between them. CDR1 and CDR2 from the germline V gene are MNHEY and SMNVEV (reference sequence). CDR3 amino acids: CASSFRGFPEQYF. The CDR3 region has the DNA TGTGCCAGCAGTTTTCGGGGTTTTCCCGAGCAGTACTTC.

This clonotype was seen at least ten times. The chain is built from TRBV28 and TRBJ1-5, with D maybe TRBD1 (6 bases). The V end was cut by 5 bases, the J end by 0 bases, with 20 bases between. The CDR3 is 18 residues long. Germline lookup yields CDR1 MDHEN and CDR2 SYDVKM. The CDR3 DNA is TGTGCCAGCAGTCTGTTACGAAGGCAGGGGCCTAGCAATCAGCCCCAGCATTTT. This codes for CASSLLRRQGPSNQPQHF.

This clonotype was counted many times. The CDR3 DNA sequence: TGTGCCAGCAGCTTAACTAGCGGGACATCCTACAATGAGCAGTTCTTC. This sequence encodes CASSLTSGTSYNEQFF. This chain joins TRBV7-9 and TRBJ2-1; 10 nucleotides line up with TRBD2. The CDR3 extends over 16 amino acids. Germline V gene sequence: CDR1 SEHNR, CDR2 FQNEAQ (reference sequence). V lost 2 bases to trimming and J lost 1 base; unmatched junction nucleotides: 2.

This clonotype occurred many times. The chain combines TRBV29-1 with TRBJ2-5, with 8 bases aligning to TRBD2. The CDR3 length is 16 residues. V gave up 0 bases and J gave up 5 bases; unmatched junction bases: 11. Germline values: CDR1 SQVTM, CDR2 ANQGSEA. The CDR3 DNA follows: TGCAGCGTTGAAGATCTCTCCGGGGGGGCCAGTGAGACCCAGTACTTC. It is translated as CSVEDLSGGASETQYF.

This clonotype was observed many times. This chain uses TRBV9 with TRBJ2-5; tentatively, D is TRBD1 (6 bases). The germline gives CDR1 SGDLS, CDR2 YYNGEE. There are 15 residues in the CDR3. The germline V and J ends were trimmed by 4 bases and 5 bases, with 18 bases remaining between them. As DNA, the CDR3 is TGTGCCAGCAGCCCCGGGACACCCCTTCGGGAGACCCAGTACTTC. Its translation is CASSPGTPLRETQYF.

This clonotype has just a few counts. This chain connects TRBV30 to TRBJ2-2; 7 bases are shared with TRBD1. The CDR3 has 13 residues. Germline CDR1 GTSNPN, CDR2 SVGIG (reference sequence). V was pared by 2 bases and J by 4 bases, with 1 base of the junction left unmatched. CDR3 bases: TGTGCCTGGAGTCGGGACAGCACCGGGGAGCTGTTTTTT. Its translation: CAWSRDSTGELFF.

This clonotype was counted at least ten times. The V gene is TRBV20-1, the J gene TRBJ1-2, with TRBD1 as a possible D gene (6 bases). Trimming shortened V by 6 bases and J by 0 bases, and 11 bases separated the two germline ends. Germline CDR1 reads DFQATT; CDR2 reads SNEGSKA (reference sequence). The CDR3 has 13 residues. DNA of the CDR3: TGCAGTGCCGAGCAGGGGCCTAACTATGGCTACACCTTC. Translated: CSAEQGPNYGYTF.

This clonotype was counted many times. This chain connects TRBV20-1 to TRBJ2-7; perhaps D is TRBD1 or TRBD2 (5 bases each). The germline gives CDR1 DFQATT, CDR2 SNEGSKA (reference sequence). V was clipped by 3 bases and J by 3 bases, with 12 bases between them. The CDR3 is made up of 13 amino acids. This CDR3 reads CSARDFDSYEQYF. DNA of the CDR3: TGCAGTGCTAGGGACTTCGACAGCTACGAGCAGTACTTC.

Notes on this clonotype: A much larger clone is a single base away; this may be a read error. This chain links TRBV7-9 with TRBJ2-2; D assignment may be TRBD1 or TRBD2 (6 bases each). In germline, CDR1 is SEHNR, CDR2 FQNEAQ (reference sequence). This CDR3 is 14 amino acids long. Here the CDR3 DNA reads TGTGCCAGCAGCGGAGGGGGTTACACCGGGAAGCTGTTTTTT. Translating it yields CASSGGGYTGKLFF.

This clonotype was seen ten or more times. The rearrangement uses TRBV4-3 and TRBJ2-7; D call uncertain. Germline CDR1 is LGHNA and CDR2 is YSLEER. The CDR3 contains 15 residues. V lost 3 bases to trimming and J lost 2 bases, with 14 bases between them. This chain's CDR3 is CASSQRQILTYEQYF. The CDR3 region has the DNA TGCGCCAGCAGCCAGCGACAAATCCTTACCTACGAGCAGTACTTC.

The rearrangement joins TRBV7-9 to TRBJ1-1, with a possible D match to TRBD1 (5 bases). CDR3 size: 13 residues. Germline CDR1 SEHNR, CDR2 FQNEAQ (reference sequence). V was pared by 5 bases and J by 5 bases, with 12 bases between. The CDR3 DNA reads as TGTGCCAGCAGCGGGGACCCCAGGACTGAAGCTTTCTTT. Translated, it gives CASSGDPRTEAFF.

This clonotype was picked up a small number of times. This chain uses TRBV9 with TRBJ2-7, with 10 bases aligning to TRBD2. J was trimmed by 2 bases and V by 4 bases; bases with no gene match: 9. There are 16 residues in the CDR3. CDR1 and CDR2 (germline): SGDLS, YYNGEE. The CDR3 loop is CASSPAGTSATYEQYF. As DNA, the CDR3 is TGTGCCAGCAGCCCCGCCGGGACTAGCGCCACCTACGAGCAGTACTTC.

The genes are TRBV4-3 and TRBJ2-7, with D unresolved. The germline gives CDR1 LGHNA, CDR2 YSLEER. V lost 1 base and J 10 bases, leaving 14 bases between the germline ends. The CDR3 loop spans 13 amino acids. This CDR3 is CASSQVTSRTQYF. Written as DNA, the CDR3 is TGCGCCAGCAGCCAAGTTACAAGCCGCACTCAGTACTTC.

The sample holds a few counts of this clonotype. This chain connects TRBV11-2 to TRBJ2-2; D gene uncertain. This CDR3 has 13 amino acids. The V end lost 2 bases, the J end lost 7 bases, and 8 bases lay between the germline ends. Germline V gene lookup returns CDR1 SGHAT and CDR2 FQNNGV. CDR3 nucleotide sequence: TGTGCCAGCAGCTTATCCCCCGTCGGGGAGCTGTTTTTT. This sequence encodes CASSLSPVGELFF.